This T cell receptor (beta chain) was profiled in a study of shared T cell receptors in the human thymus. TCRdb's copy holds only in-frame clones and misses some; the assay was immunoSEQ multiplex PCR. The sample has 600,000 to 900,000 clones; 80% to 90% are singletons. The CDR3 runs 10 residues. Looked up from germline, CDR1 is DFQATT and CDR2 is SNEGSKA (reference sequence). V shed 5 bases and J shed 7 bases, with 8 bases lying between them. This sample was shared with a second study, whose subject was human thymus T cells.

What was sequenced was thymocytes. This sequence originates from a girl under two years old with a congenital heart defect. The chain combines TRBV20-1 with TRBJ1-2; D remains ambiguous. The CDR3 is CSASSGGYTF. CDR3 in DNA: TGCAGTGCTTCATCGGGTGGCTACACCTTC.